A selection of T cell receptor beta chains follows, all from one sample in a study of T cells after yellow fever vaccination. TCRdb re-called the 5' RACE reads through MiXCR, storing one row per CDR3 protein. The sample contains 450,000 to 650,000 distinct CDR3 sequences, 13% of which appear only once. Material: PBMCs, obtained on the day of the yellow fever booster vaccination. Receptors originate from a young man who received the YFV17D yellow fever vaccine. The CDR3 runs from the conserved cysteine through the conserved F or W. D genes are given only for firm matches. Clone size is stated in some rows and not others, as once, few, many or a class when expanded.

j_call d_call clone_size v_call cdr3_aa cdr3_nt
TRBJ2-7 TRBD1 . TRBV20-1 CSARRQGAYEQYF TGCAGTGCTAGGCGACAGGGGGCTTACGAGCAGTACTTC
TRBJ2-1 . many TRBV9 CASSVAPAAYNEQFF TGTGCCAGCAGCGTAGCCCCAGCGGCGTACAATGAGCAGTTCTTC
TRBJ2-1 . few TRBV5-1 CASSSLGQGMPYNEQFF TGCGCCAGCAGCTCCCTGGGGCAGGGGATGCCCTACAATGAGCAGTTCTTC
TRBJ1-4 TRBD1 . TRBV28 CASSLSLSTGKNEKLFF TGTGCCAGCAGTCTGAGTTTATCGACAGGGAAGAATGAAAAACTGTTTTTT
TRBJ2-6 TRBD2 . TRBV6-2/TRBV6-3 CASSYRERTSGRATGANVLTF TGTGCCAGCAGTTACCGCGAACGTACTAGCGGGAGGGCCACTGGGGCCAACGTCCTGACTTTC
TRBJ2-7 . . TRBV6-2/TRBV6-3 CASGNGVGATLLEQYF TGTGCCAGCGGAAATGGGGTCGGGGCTACGCTGCTCGAGCAGTACTTC
TRBJ2-5 TRBD1 few TRBV29-1 CSAQGARHETQYF TGCAGCGCCCAGGGGGCGCGGCACGAGACCCAGTACTTC
TRBJ2-4 . . TRBV7-9 CASSLAQGSSKNIQYF TGTGCCAGCAGCTTAGCACAGGGCTCGAGCAAAAACATTCAGTACTTC
TRBJ2-7 . . TRBV5-8 CASSRPGEQYF TGTGCCAGCAGTCGTCCGGGAGAGCAGTACTTC
TRBJ1-1 . few TRBV11-2 CASSLGQAGTEAFF TGTGCCAGCAGCTTAGGACAGGCGGGGACTGAAGCTTTCTTT
TRBJ2-7 TRBD1 many TRBV28 CASTDRVYEQYF TGTGCCAGCACGGACAGGGTTTACGAGCAGTACTTC
TRBJ1-5 . . TRBV3-1 CASSQGGFGQPQHF TGTGCCAGCAGCCAAGGAGGGTTTGGTCAGCCCCAGCATTTT
TRBJ2-4 TRBD2 . TRBV6-1 CASSAPGLAYVGLAKNIQYF TGTGCCAGCAGTGCCCCGGGACTAGCTTATGTTGGTCTAGCCAAAAACATTCAGTACTTC
TRBJ2-1 . many TRBV12-3/TRBV12-4 CASRIGTPSGEQFF TGTGCCAGCAGAATCGGGACCCCGAGTGGAGAGCAGTTCTTC
TRBJ2-5 TRBD2 . TRBV20-1 CSARGTSEETQYF TGCAGTGCTAGAGGGACTAGCGAAGAGACCCAGTACTTC
TRBJ2-1 TRBD1 . TRBV7-6 CASSLSPGQGFYNEQFF TGTGCCAGCAGCTTATCACCGGGACAGGGGTTTTACAATGAGCAGTTCTTC
TRBJ1-2 . . TRBV18 CASSKTDNYGYTF TGTGCCAGCTCAAAGACGGATAACTATGGCTACACCTTC
TRBJ2-7 . . TRBV12-3/TRBV12-4 CASSLSNLGAGDEQYF TGTGCCAGCAGCCTCTCCAACCTCGGGGCTGGGGACGAGCAGTACTTC
TRBJ2-1 . . TRBV14 CASGGQRWGNEQFF TGTGCCAGCGGGGGCCAGAGATGGGGCAATGAGCAGTTCTTC
TRBJ2-7 . few TRBV29-1 CSVERVNSYEQYF TGCAGCGTTGAGCGGGTAAACTCCTACGAGCAGTACTTC
TRBJ2-3 . . TRBV19 CASSIEAELSTDTQYF TGTGCCAGTAGTATAGAGGCAGAACTGAGCACAGATACGCAGTATTTT
TRBJ2-1 . . TRBV5-1 CASSLEGWINEQFF TGCGCCAGCAGCTTGGAAGGCTGGATTAATGAGCAGTTCTTC
TRBJ1-4 . . TRBV20-1 CSVQTIATNEKLFF TGCAGTGTACAGACGATTGCAACTAATGAAAAACTGTTTTTT
TRBJ1-5 TRBD1 few TRBV20-1 CSAHQGVGTPYQPQHF TGCAGTGCGCACCAGGGGGTAGGGACACCTTATCAGCCCCAGCATTTT
TRBJ2-7 . . TRBV3-1 CASSRGNQYEQYF TGTGCCAGCAGCCGTGGGAACCAATACGAGCAGTACTTC
TRBJ2-5 TRBD1 few TRBV24-1 CATMGQGDVTQETQYF TGTGCCACCATGGGACAGGGCGATGTTACCCAAGAGACCCAGTACTTC
TRBJ2-3 . few TRBV28 CASSDSGSSTDTQYF TGTGCCAGCAGTGATAGCGGCTCTAGCACAGATACGCAGTATTTT
TRBJ2-3 TRBD2 few TRBV7-9 CASSLPGRQDTQYF TGTGCCAGCAGCCTACCCGGGAGGCAGGATACGCAGTATTTT
TRBJ2-7 TRBD2 . TRBV7-2 CASSPAAGGYEQYF TGTGCCAGCAGCCCGGCAGCGGGAGGATACGAGCAGTACTTC
TRBJ2-3 . few TRBV5-4 CASSPSVAARDTQYF TGTGCCAGCAGCCCAAGCGTGGCGGCCAGAGATACGCAGTATTTT
TRBJ2-1 TRBD2 . TRBV24-1 CATSDPGLVRNEQFF TGTGCCACCAGTGATCCGGGACTAGTTAGGAATGAGCAGTTCTTC
TRBJ2-1 . . TRBV6-5 CASSYSPRGNNEQFF TGTGCCAGCAGTTACTCCCCGAGGGGGAACAATGAGCAGTTCTTC
TRBJ2-3 TRBD2 . TRBV20-1 CSARGLAGPTDTQYF TGCAGTGCTAGAGGACTAGCGGGCCCCACAGATACGCAGTATTTT
TRBJ2-7 . many TRBV13 CASSNSYEQYF TGTGCCAGCAGCAACTCCTACGAGCAGTACTTC
TRBJ2-2 . . TRBV7-2 CASSLGTMNTGELFF TGTGCCAGCAGCTTAGGGACAATGAACACCGGGGAGCTGTTTTTT
TRBJ2-2 TRBD2 few TRBV10-3 CAISPSGTDTGELFF TGTGCCATCAGCCCTAGCGGGACGGACACCGGGGAGCTGTTTTTT
TRBJ2-2 TRBD1 . TRBV20-1 CSASQGALTGELFF TGCAGTGCTAGCCAGGGGGCATTGACCGGGGAGCTGTTTTTT
TRBJ1-6 . few TRBV4-3 CASSQDPRDSSPLHF TGCGCCAGCAGCCAAGATCCCAGGGATAGTTCACCCCTCCACTTT
TRBJ1-4 . . TRBV15 CATSRAGPEKLFF TGTGCCACCAGCAGAGCAGGGCCCGAAAAACTGTTTTTT
TRBJ1-1 TRBD1 . TRBV9 CASSVETGDTEAFF TGTGCCAGCAGCGTAGAGACAGGGGACACTGAAGCTTTCTTT
TRBJ2-1 . . TRBV14 CASSHEYYNEQFF TGTGCCAGCAGCCATGAATACTACAATGAGCAGTTCTTC
TRBJ2-3 . . TRBV6-5 CASSYPRFVGASTDTQYF TGTGCCAGCAGTTACCCTCGATTTGTGGGGGCTAGCACAGATACGCAGTATTTT
TRBJ2-4 . . TRBV5-1 CASSFNRGAKNIQYF TGCGCCAGCAGCTTCAACCGGGGGGCCAAAAACATTCAGTACTTC
TRBJ1-5 . many TRBV20-1 CSAAVNSNQPQHF TGCAGTGCTGCCGTTAATAGCAATCAGCCCCAGCATTTT
TRBJ1-4 . few TRBV6-5 CASGRQWEKLFF TGTGCCAGCGGACGCCAGTGGGAAAAACTGTTTTTT
TRBJ2-5 . few TRBV18 CASSQDIQETQYF TGTGCCAGCTCCCAGGACATCCAAGAGACCCAGTACTTC